A single sample gave rise to the 29 T cell receptor beta chains below, sequenced in a study of cytomegalovirus exposure and HLA in healthy donors. PCR employed 60 Vbeta and 13 Jbeta primers. Profiling relied on immunoSEQ multiplex PCR, and the TCRdb table lists in-frame clones only, not all of them. The table lists some 77,000 clones, 80% of them singletons, with roughly 30% in the top ten. Sequences were obtained from PBMCs. These receptors originate from a man between 50 and 59 years old in good health and CMV-seropositive.

This chain connects TRBV5-1 to TRBJ2-2; the D is unclear. Deletions cut 0 bases from V and 3 bases from J, with 6 bases between. The CDR3 has 14 amino acids. Per germline, CDR1 SGHRS and CDR2 YFSETQ. This CDR3 is CASSLVIDTGELFF. For the CDR3, the DNA is TGCGCCAGCAGCTTGGTTATTGACACCGGGGAGCTGTTTTTT.

This clone was counted a few times. The genes are TRBV30 and TRBJ2-1; 8 bases line up with TRBD2. Germline V CDR1 and CDR2: GTSNPN, SVGIG (reference sequence). J gave up 6 bases and V 0 bases, and 7 bases lay outside the gene matches. The CDR3 consists of 15 residues. This chain's CDR3 is CAWSVQGLGVNEQFF. CDR3 in DNA: TGTGCCTGGAGTGTACAGGGACTAGGGGTCAATGAGCAGTTCTTC. The whole variable domain, filled in from reference TRBV30 and TRBJ2-1, reads SQTIHQWPATLVQPVGSPLSLECTVEGTSNPNLYWYRQAAGRGLQLLFYSVGIGQISSEVPQNLSASRPQDRQFILSSKKLLLSDSGFYLCAWSVQGLGVNEQFFGPGTRLTVL.

This clone was observed a handful of times. The rearrangement links TRBV18 to TRBJ2-3; 7 bases match TRBD1. The CDR3 extends over 15 amino acids. CDR1 and CDR2 from the germline V gene are KGHSH and LQKENI. V dropped 8 bases and J dropped 4; count of bases not matched to a gene: 12. In DNA, the CDR3 is TGTGCCAGCCCTGGACAGGCCGTTAGCTCAGATACGCAGTATTTT. It yields the protein CASPGQAVSSDTQYF.

This clone was seen only a few times. V gene TRBV7-2 combines with J gene TRBJ1-3; tentative D call: TRBD1 (5 bases). This CDR3 region has 14 residues. Germline CDR1 and CDR2: SGHTA and FQGNSA. The V end was cut by 5 bases, the J end by 4 bases, with 12 bases between. The DNA of the CDR3 is TGTGCCAGCAGCCTCCGGGACTTAGGAAACACCATATATTTT. Its translation is CASSLRDLGNTIYF.

The chain has TRBV25-1 and TRBJ1-4; D ambiguous. V lost 0 bases, J lost 4 bases, and 12 bases lay in between. Germline-derived CDR1 and CDR2 are MGHDK and SYGVNS. The CDR3 runs to 16 residues. As DNA, the CDR3 is TGTGCCAGCAGTGAATATGCGGGTGGTGATAATGAAAAACTGTTTTTT. Its protein is CASSEYAGGDNEKLFF.

This clone was seen a few times. The chain recombines TRBV19 with TRBJ1-5, with 8 bases identical to TRBD1. The CDR3 sequence is 20 residues long. CDR1 is LNHDA, CDR2 SQIVND, per germline (reference sequence). Losses at the gene ends were 6 bases for V and 3 bases for J; bases not matched to a gene: 22. CDR3 sequence (DNA): TGTGCCAGTAGCCACGGCACGTTAGGGTCAGGGGGCCGTTTCAATCAGCCCCAGCATTTT. This gives the protein CASSHGTLGSGGRFNQPQHF.

The genes are TRBV4-2 and TRBJ1-4; 7 positions agree with TRBD1. With V trimmed by 2 bases and J by 14 bases, 17 bases remained unmatched. The CDR3 extends over 16 amino acids. In germline, CDR1 is LGHNA, CDR2 YNFKEQ. The CDR3 nucleotides read TGTGCCAGCAGCCAAACTGGACAGGATTTCTATTATAGTCTGTTTTTT. Protein sequence: CASSQTGQDFYYSLFF.

The chain links TRBV6-5 to TRBJ2-5, with D maybe TRBD1 (6 bases). Germline V lookup: CDR1 MNHEY, CDR2 SVGAGI. V was pared by 8 bases and J by 0 bases, with 16 bases between. This CDR3 comprises 15 residues. CDR3 nucleotides: TGTGCCAGCTCCCCGTCGGGACACCACCAAGAGACCCAGTACTTC. Its translation is CASSPSGHHQETQYF.

A note on this clone: At one end, the junction sequence differs from germline, possibly due to a read error. This sequence joins TRBV19 and TRBJ2-6, with D possibly TRBD1 on 6 matching bases. The length of the CDR3 is 15 residues. Germline V gene lookup returns CDR1 LNHDA and CDR2 SQIVND (reference sequence). CDR3 nucleotide sequence: TGTGCCAGTAGTAGCAGGGGCTCTGGGGCCAACGGCCTGACTTTC. As protein: CASSSRGSGANGLTF. The entire variable domain, with the rest obtained from reference TRBV19 and TRBJ2-6, is as follows: DGGITQSPKYLFRKEGQNVTLSCEQNLNHDAMYWYRQDPGQGLRLIYYSQIVNDFQKGDIAEGYSVSREKKESFPLTVTSAQKNPTAFYLCASSSRGSGANGLTFGAGSRLTVL.

The genes are TRBV5-1 and TRBJ1-4; 7 bases map to TRBD1. Trimming removed 3 bases from V and 3 bases from J; junction bases left unmatched: 5. Germline V gene data show CDR1 as SGHRS and CDR2 as YFSETQ. CDR3 length: 15 residues. This CDR3 is CASSSKTGSNEKLFF. CDR3 bases: TGCGCCAGCAGCTCGAAGACAGGGTCTAATGAAAAACTGTTTTTT.

The V gene is TRBV5-6, the J gene TRBJ2-6; D is unclear. The CDR3 covers 15 residues. V was pared by 1 base and J by 0 bases, with 5 bases between. Germline V lookup: CDR1 SGHDT, CDR2 YYEEEE. CDR3 protein: CASSLLPSGANVLTF. Written as DNA, the CDR3 is TGTGCCAGCAGCTTGCTACCCTCTGGGGCCAACGTCCTGACTTTC.

The rearrangement joins TRBV14 to TRBJ2-7, with 8 bases aligning to TRBD1. The ends lost 4 bases at V and 5 bases at J; junction bases unmatched: 10. The CDR3 has 15 residues. From germline, CDR1 is SGHDN and CDR2 FVKESK. In DNA, the CDR3 is TGTGCCAGCAGCCCATCTTGGGGACAGGCCCACGAGCAGTACTTC. Protein product: CASSPSWGQAHEQYF.

The chain joins TRBV4-3 to TRBJ2-1, with a tentative D call TRBD1 (6 bases). Germline V lookup: CDR1 LGHNA, CDR2 YSLEER. The CDR3 is 16 amino acids. Deletions cut 4 bases from V and 2 bases from J, with 15 bases between. CDR3 amino acids: CASSRHRDRTYNEQFF. In DNA, the CDR3 is TGCGCCAGCAGCCGCCACAGGGACCGAACCTACAATGAGCAGTTCTTC.

The rearrangement links TRBV11-2 to TRBJ2-3, with 7 positions matching TRBD2. Germline V lookup: CDR1 SGHAT, CDR2 FQNNGV. The CDR3 extends over 13 amino acids. V gave up 4 bases and J gave up 6 bases; unmatched junction bases: 4. The CDR3 region has the DNA TGTGCCAGCAGCTGGGACTATCCCGATACGCAGTATTTT. Translated, it gives CASSWDYPDTQYF.

The chain is built from TRBV11-3 and TRBJ2-7; TRBD2 agrees at 9 bases. J was trimmed by 5 bases and V by 5 bases; bases with no gene match: 10. Germline V gene sequence: CDR1 SGHNT, CDR2 YENEEA. The CDR3 loop spans 15 amino acids. The DNA of the CDR3 is TGTGCCAGCAGCCCCGGTGGTAGCGGGAGTCACGAGCAGTACTTC. Amino acids: CASSPGGSGSHEQYF.

This clone was seen only once. The rearrangement links TRBV7-9 to TRBJ1-2; D is unclear. Germline assignment: CDR1 SEHNR and CDR2 FQNEAQ (reference sequence). Deletions cut 4 bases from V and 0 bases from J, with 15 bases between. The CDR3 is 16 residues long. The CDR3 DNA follows: TGTGCCAGCAGCTCCACCCGGGATCCTACTAACTATGGCTACACCTTC. Protein: CASSSTRDPTNYGYTF.

This clone was detected only once. The chain links TRBV7-6 to TRBJ2-7; D remains ambiguous. V was trimmed by 1 base and J by 3 bases, leaving 4 bases between them. Germline CDR1 and CDR2: SGHVS and FNYEAQ. This CDR3 comprises 12 residues. CDR3 DNA sequence: TGTGCCAGCAGCTTAGTCGGCTACGAGCAGTACTTC. Amino acid sequence: CASSLVGYEQYF.

This clone was counted only a few times. The rearrangement uses TRBV5-5 and TRBJ1-3; tentatively, D is TRBD1 (5 bases). V was cut by 5 bases and J by 1 base, with 13 bases left in between. This CDR3 is built from 15 residues. The germline CDR1 and CDR2 sequences are SGHKS and YYEKEE (reference sequence). CDR3 sequence: CASSRDAGSGNTIYF. The DNA for the CDR3 is TGTGCCAGCAGTCGCGACGCAGGGTCTGGAAACACCATATATTTT.

The CDR3 spells CAWSALAGGYNEQFF. The CDR3, as DNA: TGTGCCTGGAGTGCACTAGCGGGGGGCTACAATGAGCAGTTCTTC. This sequence joins TRBV30 and TRBJ2-1; 12 bases fit TRBD2. Germline V CDR1 and CDR2: GTSNPN, SVGIG (reference sequence). V shed 1 base and J 3 bases; nucleotides not matched to a gene: 1. CDR3 size: 15 residues.

This clone was detected once. The chain has TRBV11-2 and TRBJ2-7; D gene uncertain. V lost 1 base and J 2 bases, leaving 3 bases between the germline ends. This CDR3 region has 12 residues. Germline CDR1 SGHAT, CDR2 FQNNGV. CDR3 protein: CASSLVTYEQYF. For the CDR3, the DNA is TGTGCCAGCAGCTTAGTTACCTACGAGCAGTACTTC.

The V call is TRBV30, the J call TRBJ2-2, with TRBD2 as a possible D gene (5 bases). The CDR3 is 16 amino acids. In germline, CDR1 is GTSNPN, CDR2 SVGIG (reference sequence). The ends were cut back, 4 bases at V and 5 bases at J, with 20 bases in the middle. For the CDR3, the DNA is TGTGCCTGGACCGGAGCAGGAAGGAGGTTGACCGGGGAGCTGTTTTTT. It encodes CAWTGAGRRLTGELFF.

This clone was counted a few times. The genes are TRBV9 and TRBJ1-2; 7 positions agree with TRBD1. Germline V gene lookup returns CDR1 SGDLS and CDR2 YYNGEE. This CDR3 has 13 residues. Unmatched junction bases numbered 4, after V lost 0 bases and J lost 8 bases. The CDR3 region is CASSVEGAQGYTF. The CDR3 DNA reads as TGTGCCAGCAGCGTAGAGGGGGCGCAAGGCTACACCTTC. Using reference TRBV9 and TRBJ1-2 for the parts outside the CDR3, the full variable domain is DSGVTQTPKHLITATGQRVTLRCSPRSGDLSVYWYQQSLDQGLQFLIQYYNGEERAKGNILERFSAQQFPDLHSELNLSSLELGDSALYFCASSVEGAQGYTFGSGTRLTVV.

The chain employs TRBV19 and TRBJ2-2; 10 positions match TRBD2. The V and J ends lost 5 bases and 5 bases, in that order; junction bases with no gene match: 8. Germline V CDR1 and CDR2: LNHDA, SQIVND (reference sequence). CDR3 length equals 16 residues. The CDR3 spells CASSFVLAGDTGELFF. The CDR3 DNA follows: TGTGCCAGTAGTTTTGTCCTAGCGGGAGATACCGGGGAGCTGTTTTTT.

The chain is built from TRBV7-9 and TRBJ1-4, with D possibly being TRBD1 (6 bases). There are 17 residues in the CDR3. CDR1 is SEHNR and CDR2 is FQNEAQ in the germline V gene (reference sequence). The germline V and J ends were trimmed by 3 bases and 4 bases, with 18 bases remaining between them. The CDR3 DNA is TGTGCCAGCAGCTTGGTGCCGGGACAACAGAATAATGAAAAACTGTTTTTT. It codes for CASSLVPGQQNNEKLFF.

The V gene is TRBV18, the J gene TRBJ2-5; D gene unclear. CDR1 and CDR2 from the germline V gene are KGHSH and LQKENI. CDR3 size: 13 residues. Trimming stripped 0 bases from V and 1 base from J, with 3 bases between. Here the CDR3 DNA reads TGTGCCAGCTCACCACCGAGCCAAGAGACCCAGTACTTC. It yields the protein CASSPPSQETQYF.

This clone has more than one count but fewer than ten. The CDR3 DNA is TGCGCCAGCAGCCCTAGCGGAAGCACAGATACGCAGTATTTT. Protein: CASSPSGSTDTQYF. The rearrangement uses TRBV5-1 and TRBJ2-3, with 7 nucleotides matching TRBD2. V dropped 4 bases and J dropped 0; count of bases not matched to a gene: 2. CDR1 and CDR2 from the germline V gene are SGHRS and YFSETQ. CDR3 length: 14 residues. Supplemented by reference TRBV5-1 and TRBJ2-3, the full variable domain reads KAGVTQTPRYLIKTRGQQVTLSCSPISGHRSVSWYQQTPGQGLQFLFEYFSETQRNKGNFPGRFSGRQFSNSRSEMNVSTLELGDSALYLCASSPSGSTDTQYFGPGTRLTVL.

The chain links TRBV4-2 to TRBJ2-1; TRBD2 agrees at 8 bases. This CDR3 is built from 21 residues. The germline V gene encodes CDR1 LGHNA and CDR2 YNFKEQ. V shed 0 bases and J 0 bases; nucleotides not matched to a gene: 16. In DNA form, the CDR3 reads TGTGCCAGCAGCCAAGATCTGCGGGGTCTAGCGGGTACAAGCTCCTACAATGAGCAGTTCTTC. This gives the protein CASSQDLRGLAGTSSYNEQFF.

Only a few counts were recorded for this clone. The chain links TRBV18 to TRBJ1-4; tentatively, D is TRBD1 (6 bases). From germline, CDR1 is KGHSH and CDR2 LQKENI. This CDR3 is built from 18 residues. Trimming took off 3 bases at V and 0 bases at J, with 17 bases between the two ends. This CDR3 reads CASSPRRQAIATNEKLFF. The CDR3 DNA reads as TGTGCCAGCTCACCTCGGAGACAGGCTATTGCAACTAATGAAAAACTGTTTTTT.

To note about this clone: At one boundary the junction diverges from the germline segment, which might be a read error. The V and J genes are TRBV20-1 and TRBJ1-4; D possibly corresponds to TRBD1 (6 bases). Germline CDR1 and CDR2: DFQATT and SNEGSKA (reference sequence). This CDR3 is 10 amino acids long. In DNA form, the CDR3 reads TGCAGTGCTAGTAAGGGACACGACATTTTT. Amino acids: CSASKGHDIF.